Below, 18 T cell receptor beta chains from the same sample are listed, as sequenced in a study of regulatory T cells in long-lasting Graves disease. Specified time point: persistent/refractory GD, antithyroid drugs over 5 years with positive TRAb. PBMC RNA served as the TCR library source. For TCR beta, libraries came from iRepertoire HTBI primers and Arm-PCR of CDR3 regions. TCRdb processed the multiplex PCR reads anew with MiXCR; each CDR3 protein has one entry. The data show roughly 470,000 distinct CDR3 sequences, with roughly 20% seen just once and 7% to 10% held by the top ten. Source: peripheral blood mononuclear cells (PBMCs), taken when the disease was refractory, from a patient treated with antithyroid drugs. The receptor source for this set is a female donor with Graves disease.

This clonotype showed up many times. This chain joins TRBV7-2 and TRBJ2-7, with TRBD1 matching 8 bases. V was clipped by 1 base and J by 4 bases; unmatched bases: 6. Per the germline V gene, CDR1 is SGHTA and CDR2 is FQGNSA. This CDR3 has 15 amino acids. Here the CDR3 DNA reads TGTGCCAGCAGCTTAGTGTTCGACAGGGGATACGAGCAGTACTTC. It is translated as CASSLVFDRGYEQYF.

The chain links TRBV14 to TRBJ2-7, with no clear D. The V end was cut by 1 base, the J end by 2 bases, with 6 bases between. This CDR3 spans 13 amino acids. Germline V gene sequence: CDR1 SGHDN, CDR2 FVKESK. This CDR3 reads CASSQASTYEQYF. The CDR3 nucleotides read TGTGCCAGCAGCCAAGCCAGCACCTACGAGCAGTACTTC.

The rearrangement links TRBV20-1 to TRBJ2-7; D is unclear. Germline values: CDR1 DFQATT, CDR2 SNEGSKA (reference sequence). This CDR3 has 14 residues. V lost 0 bases and J 0 bases, leaving 9 bases between the germline ends. CDR3 region: CSARDSVSSYEQYF. In nucleotides, the CDR3 is TGCAGTGCTAGAGATTCGGTTAGCTCCTACGAGCAGTACTTC.

This clonotype was observed many times. The chain uses TRBV3-1 and TRBJ1-1; tentatively, D is TRBD1 (6 bases). The V end was cut by 4 bases, the J end by 1 base, with 13 bases between. The CDR3 contains 15 residues. Germline V gene sequence: CDR1 LGHDT, CDR2 YNNKEL (reference sequence). The CDR3 DNA is TGTGCCAGCAGCCCCTCCGTGGGGGCGAACACTGAAGCTTTCTTT. Amino acid sequence: CASSPSVGANTEAFF.

This clonotype was observed at least ten times. This chain joins TRBV6-5 and TRBJ2-7; no definite D call. Germline V gene lookup returns CDR1 MNHEY and CDR2 SVGAGI. V was cut by 4 bases and J by 5 bases, with 9 bases left in between. CDR3 size: 12 residues. CDR3 sequence (DNA): TGTGCCAGCAGTTCAGCAACGAACGAGCAGTACTTC. This codes for CASSSATNEQYF.

V and J are TRBV20-1 and TRBJ2-7; 16 bases are a match to TRBD2. This CDR3 is 16 amino acids long. V shed 5 bases and J 2 bases; nucleotides not matched to a gene: 6. Germline V gene data show CDR1 as DFQATT and CDR2 as SNEGSKA (reference sequence). This chain's CDR3 is CSASGTSGRAAYEQYF. The CDR3 nucleotides read TGCAGTGCTTCCGGGACTAGCGGGAGGGCCGCCTACGAGCAGTACTTC.

This clonotype came up many times. The chain joins TRBV27 to TRBJ2-2, with D possibly being TRBD2 (5 bases). CDR1 is MNHEY, CDR2 SMNVEV, per germline (reference sequence). This CDR3 contains 14 residues. V lost 6 bases and J lost 1, with 9 bases in between. DNA of the CDR3: TGTGCCAGCAGACCCGCGGGGAACACCGGGGAGCTGTTTTTT. This encodes CASRPAGNTGELFF.

This clonotype was recorded a few times. This chain joins TRBV5-1 and TRBJ2-7; TRBD2 is a possible D gene (6 bases). The CDR3 has 15 residues. From germline, CDR1 is SGHRS and CDR2 YFSETQ. The V end lost 2 bases, the J end lost 0 bases, and 12 bases lay between the germline ends. CDR3 region: CASSFMGDFSYEQYF. The CDR3 DNA sequence: TGCGCCAGCAGCTTTATGGGGGACTTCTCCTACGAGCAGTACTTC.

J is TRBJ1-1 and V is TRBV7-2; D may be TRBD1 (6 bases). Trimming stripped 4 bases from V and 1 base from J, with 25 bases between. CDR1 and CDR2 (germline): SGHTA, FQGNSA. The CDR3 is 19 amino acids. The CDR3 here is CASSSLAPGHLTRNTEAFF. In DNA form, the CDR3 reads TGTGCCAGCAGCTCACTAGCGCCGGGACACCTAACAAGGAACACTGAAGCTTTCTTT.

This chain joins TRBV7-9 and TRBJ2-1; D unclear. In germline, CDR1 is SEHNR, CDR2 FQNEAQ (reference sequence). The CDR3 runs to 11 residues. V lost 6 bases and J 6 bases, leaving 6 bases between the germline ends. CDR3 DNA: TGTGCCAGCAGTCTCACCAATGAGCAGTTCTTC. This sequence encodes CASSLTNEQFF.

This clonotype was found many times. The rearrangement links TRBV27 to TRBJ2-3; D gene uncertain. V was shortened by 4 bases and J by 6 bases, with 5 bases between the two germline ends. Germline CDR1 MNHEY, CDR2 SMNVEV (reference sequence). This CDR3 spans 11 amino acids. CDR3 amino acids: CASSSRDTQYF. CDR3 coding DNA: TGTGCCAGCAGTTCACGGGATACGCAGTATTTT.

This clonotype was recorded at least ten times. CDR3 sequence reads: CATRRVGNEQYF. The CDR3 DNA follows: TGTGCCACCCGAAGGGTTGGTAACGAGCAGTACTTC. The genes are TRBV10-3 and TRBJ2-7; D unresolved. Trimming stripped 10 bases from V and 5 bases from J, with 15 bases between. CDR3 length: 12 amino acids. Germline V CDR1 and CDR2: ENHRY, SYGVKD.

Remarks on this clonotype: Germline and junction disagree at one end, which may indicate a read error. The gene calls are TRBV7-2 and TRBJ1-1; D gene uncertain. CDR3 length: 15 residues. Germline CDR1 and CDR2: SGHTA and FQGNSA. This CDR3 reads CAGSLGRVQNTEAFF. The CDR3 region has the DNA TGTGCCGGCAGCTTAGGCAGAGTACAGAACACTGAAGCTTTCTTT.

This clonotype showed up just a few times. The junction departs from the called germline gene at one end, perhaps through a read error. For the CDR3, the DNA is TGTGCCAGTAGCTTAGATGGGGGAGTAGCCGAGCAGTACTTC. Its protein product is CASSLDGGVAEQYF. The rearrangement joins TRBV7-6 to TRBJ2-7; possibly TRBD1 or TRBD2 for D (5 bases each). This CDR3 contains 14 residues. Germline lookup yields CDR1 SGHVS and CDR2 FNYEAQ.

In its sample, this clonotype was seen a few times. The CDR3 bases are TGTGCCAGCAGCTTAAGTCCATTCGGGTACGAGCAGTACTTC. It encodes CASSLSPFGYEQYF. The chain is built from TRBV7-6 and TRBJ2-7; the D is unclear. CDR3 length: 14 residues. The ends were cut back, 2 bases at V and 4 bases at J, with 12 bases in the middle. In germline, CDR1 is SGHVS, CDR2 FNYEAQ.

This clonotype came up a few times. V usage is TRBV7-6 and J usage is TRBJ2-5; 8 nucleotides line up with TRBD1. CDR3 length: 14 residues. V shed 4 bases and J 4 bases; nucleotides not matched to a gene: 5. CDR1 is SGHVS and CDR2 is FNYEAQ in the germline V gene. The DNA for the CDR3 is TGTGCCAGCAGCTCGGGACAGGCTGTAGAGACCCAGTACTTC. This gives the protein CASSSGQAVETQYF. Full variable domain (rest looked up from reference TRBV7-6 and TRBJ2-5): GAGVSQSPRYKVTKRGQDVALRCDPISGHVSLYWYRQALGQGPEFLTYFNYEAQQDKSGLPNDRFSAERPEGSISTLTIQRTEQRDSAMYRCASSSGQAVETQYFGPGTRLLVL.

The table lists this clonotype with many counts. The V call is TRBV27, the J call TRBJ2-5, with 12 positions matching TRBD2. V lost 4 bases, J lost 5 bases, and 8 bases stayed unmatched. This CDR3 is built from 16 residues. Germline V CDR1 and CDR2: MNHEY, SMNVEV (reference sequence). CDR3 coding DNA: TGTGCCAGCAGTTCCCTAGCGGGAGGGCCTTTTGAGACCCAGTACTTC. This translates into CASSSLAGGPFETQYF.

This clonotype came up many times. The chain carries TRBV6-5 and TRBJ1-1; 7 bases are shared with TRBD1. With 0 bases clipped from V and 1 base from J, the junction kept 8 bases outside the gene matches. The CDR3 length is 17 residues. Germline V lookup: CDR1 MNHEY, CDR2 SVGAGI. CDR3 protein: CASSYSSLGQENTEAFF. CDR3 in DNA: TGTGCCAGCAGTTACTCGAGTCTCGGACAGGAGAACACTGAAGCTTTCTTT.